This T cell receptor beta chain was retrieved from a study of T cells in Graves' hyperthyroidism and ophthalmopathy. J lost 3 bases, V lost 7 bases, and 8 bases had no gene match. CDR1 is MNHNS and CDR2 is SASEGT in the germline V gene. CDR3 length: 14 amino acids. Hyperthyroidism of Graves' type that showed no ophthalmopathy progression within 18 months was stable. The PBMCs were taken from around 9 ml of fresh peripheral blood. This clonotype was counted between two and nine times. Amplification yielded TCR beta CDR3 regions, with RNA transcripts as the source. Researchers ran a first-round RT-PCR on the TCR CDR3 using the HTBI primer set. TCRdb fed the multiplex PCR reads into MiXCR, producing one record per CDR3 protein. Of some 400,000 distinct CDR3 sequences in the sample, more than 11% were seen once.

V and J are TRBV6-1 and TRBJ2-7, with 8 nucleotides matching TRBD1. This TCR came from a woman aged 60-75 years with Graves' hyperthyroidism. The source material was blood. Here the CDR3 reads CASTKATGDYEQYF. CDR3 nucleotide sequence: TGTGCCAGCACAAAAGCGACAGGGGACTACGAGCAGTACTTC.